The source of this T cell receptor beta chain is a study of T cell responses to AZD1222 COVID-19 vaccine. Profiled with immunoSEQ multiplex PCR; TCRdb holds only in-frame clones, not every one. The table records tens of thousands of clones, approximately 90% of them present only once. The source of this sequence is an adult in good health. Sequenced material: peripheral blood, taken on day 0 of MenACWY control vaccination.

CDR3 sequence: CASSLMGQGNEKLFF. The CDR3 DNA sequence: TGCGCCAGCAGCTTGATGGGACAGGGGAATGAAAAACTGTTTTTT. The chain has TRBV5-1 and TRBJ1-4, with 10 bases that match TRBD1. Trimming took 1 base from V and 5 from J; bases not matched to a gene: 2. The CDR3 is 15 residues long. Germline V CDR1 and CDR2: SGHRS, YFSETQ.